The 27 T cell receptor beta chains in this list originate from one sample, sequenced in a study of blood T cell repertoires in COVID-19. Sequencing used immunoSEQ multiplex PCR; TCRdb keeps in-frame clones, though not all of them. The table lists some 75,000 clones, 90% of them singletons. Input material: peripheral blood. The source is a human donor in a cohort sampled during active COVID-19.

The J gene is TRBJ2-5, the V gene TRBV12-5, with D possibly matching TRBD1 (6 bases). Per the germline V gene, CDR1 is LGHNT and CDR2 is FRNRAP. The V end was cut by 2 bases, the J end by 1 base, with 11 bases between. The CDR3 runs 15 residues. The CDR3 spells CASGLSTGLQETQYF. CDR3 in DNA: TGTGCTAGTGGTTTGTCTACAGGGCTCCAAGAGACCCAGTACTTC.

This chain joins TRBV27 and TRBJ1-6; the D gene is possibly TRBD1 (5 bases). Per the germline V gene, CDR1 is MNHEY and CDR2 is SMNVEV (reference sequence). With 4 bases removed from V and 0 bases from J, the gap between germline ends came to 13 bases. This CDR3 is built from 17 residues. The CDR3 spells CASSSPRGSSYNSPLHF. The CDR3 DNA sequence: TGTGCCAGCAGTTCCCCCCGGGGGAGCTCCTATAATTCACCCCTCCACTTT.

This sequence joins TRBV2 and TRBJ1-6; 7 bases map to TRBD1. The CDR3 runs to 14 residues. With 8 bases clipped from V and 6 bases from J, the junction kept 7 bases outside the gene matches. Germline CDR1 reads SNHLY; CDR2 reads FYNNEI. CDR3 bases: TGTGCCAGCGATAGGGACAGAATTAATTCACCCCTCCACTTT. Its protein product is CASDRDRINSPLHF.

The chain has TRBV6-1 and TRBJ1-3, with unresolved D. The CDR3 spans 16 residues. Per germline, CDR1 MNHNS and CDR2 SASEGT. The V and J ends lost 3 bases and 2 bases respectively, with 14 bases between them. CDR3 residues: CASSEFDNRPGNTIYF. CDR3 in DNA: TGTGCCAGCAGTGAGTTTGACAACCGACCTGGAAACACCATATATTTT.

This clone was seen just once. The gene calls are TRBV7-6 and TRBJ2-2, with D perhaps TRBD1 (5 bases). V was pared by 8 bases and J by 0 bases, with 16 bases between. Germline V gives CDR1 SGHVS, CDR2 FNYEAQ. CDR3 length: 16 amino acids. CDR3 region: CASGRALNANTGELFF. CDR3 DNA: TGTGCCAGCGGCAGGGCACTCAACGCGAACACCGGGGAGCTGTTTTTT.

CDR3: CASSLTGLPYNEQFF. The CDR3 nucleotides are TGCGCCAGCAGCTTAACGGGACTACCTTACAATGAGCAGTTCTTC. The V gene is TRBV5-1, the J gene TRBJ2-1; 7 positions match TRBD2. Germline V gene data show CDR1 as SGHRS and CDR2 as YFSETQ. The CDR3 length is 15 residues. Trimming removed 2 bases from V and 4 bases from J; junction bases left unmatched: 6.

V is TRBV12-5 and J is TRBJ2-7; 7 positions agree with TRBD1. The trim removed 6 bases at V and 0 bases at J, leaving 5 bases unmatched. CDR1 and CDR2 (germline): LGHNT, FRNRAP. The CDR3 length is 14 residues. CDR3 loop: CASGLGQSSYEQYF. In DNA, the CDR3 is TGTGCTAGTGGCCTGGGACAGAGCTCCTACGAGCAGTACTTC.

The J gene is TRBJ2-5, the V gene TRBV4-3; maybe TRBD2 (6 bases). The CDR3 spans 14 residues. Germline assignment: CDR1 LGHNA and CDR2 YSLEER. Trimming removed 1 base at V and 4 bases at J, with 10 bases between. CDR3 in amino acids: CASSQGTGGETQYF. The DNA for the CDR3 is TGCGCCAGCAGCCAAGGAACCGGGGGAGAGACCCAGTACTTC.

The chain has TRBV5-1 and TRBJ1-1; a weak D match, TRBD1 (5 bases). Germline V gene data show CDR1 as SGHRS and CDR2 as YFSETQ. V was cut by 3 bases and J by 5 bases, with 14 bases left in between. The length of the CDR3 is 14 residues. The DNA of the CDR3 is TGCGCCAGCAGCTCCCAAACGGGGGGGACTGAAGCTTTCTTT. This translates into CASSSQTGGTEAFF.

This clone showed up just a few times. The J gene is TRBJ2-7, the V gene TRBV30, with a possible D match to TRBD2 (6 bases). Trimming removed 4 bases from V and 3 bases from J, with 13 bases in between. This CDR3 comprises 13 residues. Looked up from germline, CDR1 is GTSNPN and CDR2 is SVGIG (reference sequence). CDR3 nucleotide sequence: TGTGCCTGGACGGAGGGGCAGTTCTACGAGCAGTACTTC. Amino acids: CAWTEGQFYEQYF.

This CDR3 is CASRTSGGASYNEQFF. The CDR3 bases are TGTGCCAGCAGGACTAGCGGGGGAGCCTCCTACAATGAGCAGTTCTTC. The chain joins TRBV28 to TRBJ2-1; 12 positions agree with TRBD2. This CDR3 region has 16 residues. Germline CDR1 MDHEN, CDR2 SYDVKM. Trimming at V came to 6 bases and at J to 0 bases, leaving 3 bases not matched to a gene.

This clone showed up just once. The V and J genes are TRBV19 and TRBJ2-1; 10 positions agree with TRBD2. Germline V gene sequence: CDR1 LNHDA, CDR2 SQIVND (reference sequence). The CDR3 spans 14 residues. V trimming: 9 bases; J trimming: 2 bases; junction bases outside the gene matches: 4. The chain's CDR3 is CASTLAGTYNEQFF. The CDR3 nucleotides read TGTGCCAGCACACTAGCGGGGACCTACAATGAGCAGTTCTTC.

CDR3 sequence (DNA): TGTGCCAGTAGTATAACAGGGTTCTATGGCTACACCTTC. Its protein is CASSITGFYGYTF. V is TRBV19 and J is TRBJ1-2; a weak D match, TRBD1 (6 bases). V was pared by 2 bases and J by 4 bases, with 8 bases between. Germline assignment: CDR1 LNHDA and CDR2 SQIVND (reference sequence). The CDR3 has 13 residues.

This clone has a single count. V and J are TRBV5-6 and TRBJ2-1, with 7 nucleotides matching TRBD2. Looked up from germline, CDR1 is SGHDT and CDR2 is YYEEEE. Losses at the gene ends were 4 bases for V and 4 bases for J; bases not matched to a gene: 11. The CDR3 is made up of 16 amino acids. CDR3 in DNA: TGTGCCAGCAGCCCCCCTCCGCCGGGGGGTTACAATGAGCAGTTCTTC. It is translated as CASSPPPPGGYNEQFF.

V and J are TRBV7-2 and TRBJ1-2; D ambiguous. V was clipped by 5 bases and J by 7 bases, with 14 bases between them. CDR1 SGHTA and CDR2 FQGNSA come from the germline V gene. The CDR3 is 13 amino acids. The CDR3, as DNA: TGTGCCAGCAGCCCAGGAGCGGGATCTGGCTACACCTTC. It translates to CASSPGAGSGYTF.

The rearrangement links TRBV5-1 to TRBJ2-7; D may be TRBD1 (6 bases). V lost 0 bases to trimming and J lost 4 bases, with 20 bases between them. The CDR3 runs to 17 residues. Germline values: CDR1 SGHRS, CDR2 YFSETQ. CDR3 amino acids: CASSLGGRGDGRYEQYF. The CDR3 coding sequence is TGCGCCAGCAGCTTGGGGGGGCGTGGGGACGGAAGATACGAGCAGTACTTC.

The rearrangement links TRBV21-1 to TRBJ1-5; TRBD1, the table's D call, was not compared with the DNA. TRBV21-1 constitutes a pseudogene. CDR3 length: 13 residues. CDR3 in amino acids: CASSKGRNQPQHF. CDR3 DNA sequence: TGTGCCAGCAGCAAAGGGCGCAATCAGCCCCAGCATTTT.

This sequence joins TRBV3-1 (or the pseudogene TRBV3-2) and TRBJ2-7, with D possibly being TRBD1 (5 bases). The V and J ends lost 0 bases and 3 bases respectively, with 12 bases between them. Germline V gives CDR1 LGHDT, CDR2 YNNKEL (reference sequence). The CDR3 sequence is 15 residues long. CDR3 bases: TGTGCCAGCAGCCAAGATCTGGGAAGGGGCTACGAGCAGTACTTC. It translates to CASSQDLGRGYEQYF.

This sequence joins TRBV9 and TRBJ2-5; tentative D call: TRBD2 (6 bases). This CDR3 is built from 13 residues. V was shortened by 1 base and J by 3 bases, with 7 bases between the two germline ends. Germline loops: CDR1 SGDLS, CDR2 YYNGEE. The CDR3 sequence is CASSVPGEETQYF. The CDR3 bases are TGTGCCAGCAGCGTACCGGGGGAAGAGACCCAGTACTTC.

V is TRBV7-9 and J is TRBJ1-5; D is uncertain. Germline-derived CDR1 and CDR2 are SEHNR and FQNEAQ (reference sequence). CDR3 length: 12 amino acids. Trimming took off 5 bases at V and 6 bases at J, with 8 bases between the two ends. The CDR3 DNA sequence: TGTGCCAGCAGCACAGCGGGTCAGCCCCAGCATTTT. Its translation: CASSTAGQPQHF. The variable domain in full, with the rest retrieved from reference TRBV7-9 and TRBJ1-5, is DTGVSQNPRHKITKRGQNVTFRCDPISEHNRLYWYRQTLGQGPEFLTYFQNEAQLEKSRLLSDRFSAERPKGSFSTLEIQRTEQGDSAMYLCASSTAGQPQHFGDGTRLSIL.

This clone is a singleton in its sample. The CDR3 DNA sequence: TGTGCCACCAGCTCCGACAGGTTGAACACCGGGGAGCTGTTTTTT. Protein sequence: CATSSDRLNTGELFF. This chain joins TRBV15 and TRBJ2-2; weak D call: TRBD1 (6 bases). V was trimmed by 5 bases and J by 1 base, leaving 11 bases between them. Looked up from germline, CDR1 is LNHNV and CDR2 is YYDKDF (reference sequence). The CDR3 totals 15 residues.

The chain employs TRBV27 and TRBJ2-2, with TRBD2 as a possible D gene (5 bases). The germline V and J ends were trimmed by 4 bases and 6 bases, with 9 bases remaining between them. From germline, CDR1 is MNHEY and CDR2 SMNVEV (reference sequence). The CDR3 sequence is 13 residues long. Written as DNA, the CDR3 is TGTGCCAGCAGTTCCGGGGTGGCCGGGGAGCTGTTTTTT. It is translated as CASSSGVAGELFF.

The sample holds one count of this clone. The CDR3 loop is CASIEGRGETQYF. The DNA for the CDR3 is TGTGCCAGCATCGAGGGGAGGGGGGAGACCCAGTACTTC. This chain joins TRBV2 and TRBJ2-5; perhaps TRBD2 as D (7 bases). Germline assignment: CDR1 SNHLY and CDR2 FYNNEI. The CDR3 extends over 13 amino acids. Trimming took 7 bases from V and 5 from J, leaving 14 bases between them.

The J gene is TRBJ1-5, the V gene TRBV10-3; D is unresolved. Germline values: CDR1 ENHRY, CDR2 SYGVKD. Between the trimmed V and J ends, which lost 4 bases and 9 bases, there was a span of 22 bases. CDR3 length equals 16 residues. The DNA of the CDR3 is TGTGCCATCAGTGGGCAGTTGCAGGCCCAAGGTGGGCCCCAGCATTTT. Its protein is CAISGQLQAQGGPQHF.

This rearrangement joins TRBV4-3 to TRBJ1-3, with unresolved D. The CDR3 has 15 amino acids. The germline CDR1 and CDR2 sequences are LGHNA and YSLEER. V was trimmed by 4 bases and J by 3 bases, leaving 13 bases between them. CDR3 residues: CASSPSGAGGNTIYF. CDR3 in DNA: TGCGCCAGCAGCCCATCGGGAGCAGGTGGAAACACCATATATTTT.

This chain joins TRBV12-3 or TRBV12-4 and TRBJ1-1; 7 nucleotides agree with TRBD1. CDR3 length equals 13 residues. Losses at the gene ends were 6 bases for V and 5 bases for J; bases not matched to a gene: 6. The CDR3 loop is CASSRQGRTEAFF. The CDR3, as DNA: TGTGCCAGCAGCCGACAGGGTCGAACTGAAGCTTTCTTT.

This chain uses TRBV18 with TRBJ2-5, with 8 bases aligning to TRBD2. Germline assignment: CDR1 KGHSH and CDR2 LQKENI. Trimming at V came to 3 bases and at J to 1 base, leaving 7 bases not matched to a gene. This CDR3 has 16 residues. The DNA of the CDR3 is TGTGCCAGCTCACCGTTAGGTAGCGGGGCCCAAGAGACCCAGTACTTC. Protein: CASSPLGSGAQETQYF.